These 24 T cell receptor beta chains share one sample of origin, sequenced in a study of siplizumab effects on memory and regulatory T cells. The assay was immunoSEQ multiplex PCR, and TCRdb's table has in-frame clones only and misses some. Of 85,000 to 130,000 clones listed, 92% were seen once; the top ten hold around 0.77%. Sequences were obtained from Tregs sorted from blood. The source of these receptors is a human donor in good health.

The CDR3 region is CASSYSEGYGYTF. CDR3 sequence (DNA): TGTGCCAGCAGTTACTCCGAGGGCTATGGCTACACCTTC. The chain is built from TRBV6-6 and TRBJ1-2, with D hard to call. Germline assignment: CDR1 MNHNY and CDR2 SVGAGI (reference sequence). V shed 0 bases and J shed 4 bases, with 6 bases lying between them. The CDR3 sequence is 13 residues long.

The V call is TRBV28, the J call TRBJ1-5, with D possibly TRBD1 on 5 matching bases. This CDR3 region has 13 residues. The V end was cut by 3 bases, the J end by 13 bases, with 16 bases between. CDR1 and CDR2 (germline): MDHEN, SYDVKM. DNA for the CDR3: TGTGCCAGCAGTTTGAGGGACGGAAGGCGACAGCATTTT. This codes for CASSLRDGRRQHF. Variable domain in full (rest from reference TRBV28 and TRBJ1-5): DVKVTQSSRYLVKRTGEKVFLECVQDMDHENMFWYRQDPGLGLRLIYFSYDVKMKEKGDIPEGYSVSREKKERFSLILESASTNQTSMYLCASSLRDGRRQHFGDGTRLSIL.

This clone appeared once. This chain links TRBV6-6 with TRBJ2-7, with 9 bases matching TRBD2. The CDR3 length is 13 residues. CDR1 MNHNY and CDR2 SVGAGI come from the germline V gene (reference sequence). V was pared by 5 bases and J by 7 bases, with 6 bases of the junction left unmatched. CDR3 sequence (DNA): TGTGCCAGCAGTAATAGCGGGAGTATTGAGCAGTACTTC. Translated: CASSNSGSIEQYF.

The rearrangement links TRBV11-3 to TRBJ2-1; D may be TRBD1 (6 bases). Looked up from germline, CDR1 is SGHNT and CDR2 is YENEEA. The CDR3 is 13 residues long. The V gene lost 5 bases and the J gene lost 6 bases, with 11 bases spanning the gap. The CDR3 coding sequence is TGTGCCAGCAGCCCACCGGACAGCAATGAGCAGTTCTTC. Translating it yields CASSPPDSNEQFF.

The chain uses TRBV9 and TRBJ2-3; D unclear. In germline, CDR1 is SGDLS, CDR2 YYNGEE. The CDR3 runs 13 residues. Trimming took off 3 bases at V and 5 bases at J, with 10 bases between the two ends. DNA of the CDR3: TGTGCCAGCAGCGGGTGGCTGGGAGATACGCAGTATTTT. Encoded protein: CASSGWLGDTQYF. The entire variable domain, with the rest obtained from reference TRBV9 and TRBJ2-3, is as follows: DSGVTQTPKHLITATGQRVTLRCSPRSGDLSVYWYQQSLDQGLQFLIQYYNGEERAKGNILERFSAQQFPDLHSELNLSSLELGDSALYFCASSGWLGDTQYFGPGTRLTVL.

V and J are TRBV19 and TRBJ2-5; TRBD2 aligns across 14 bases. Germline-derived CDR1 and CDR2 are LNHDA and SQIVND (reference sequence). The CDR3 runs 16 residues. After removal of 5 bases from V and 4 bases from J, the junction contained 6 bases not matched to a gene. CDR3 sequence (DNA): TGTGCCAGTAGTCCCCGAGGGACTAGCGGGAGAGAGACCCAGTACTTC. This codes for CASSPRGTSGRETQYF. The full variable domain, with the rest looked up from reference TRBV19 and TRBJ2-5, is DGGITQSPKYLFRKEGQNVTLSCEQNLNHDAMYWYRQDPGQGLRLIYYSQIVNDFQKGDIAEGYSVSREKKESFPLTVTSAQKNPTAFYLCASSPRGTSGRETQYFGPGTRLLVL.

The rearrangement uses TRBV4-2 and TRBJ2-1; perhaps TRBD2 as D (6 bases). This CDR3 has 13 residues. Per the germline V gene, CDR1 is LGHNA and CDR2 is YNFKEQ. V dropped 0 bases and J dropped 14 bases, with 14 bases sitting between them. The DNA of the CDR3 is TGTGCCAGCAGCCAAGATCGGTACCGGGAGAAGTTCTTC. This translates into CASSQDRYREKFF.

The chain has TRBV19 and TRBJ2-1, with 8 bases that match TRBD1. After removal of 4 bases from V and 3 bases from J, the junction contained 5 bases not matched to a gene. The CDR3 is 15 amino acids. Germline CDR1 is LNHDA and CDR2 is SQIVND (reference sequence). The CDR3 region is CASSKGQGYYNEQFF. CDR3 coding DNA: TGTGCCAGTAGTAAAGGACAGGGTTACTACAATGAGCAGTTCTTC.

The chain recombines TRBV7-9 with TRBJ2-1; no clear D gene. The V and J ends lost 0 bases and 4 bases respectively, with 7 bases between them. Germline-derived CDR1 and CDR2 are SEHNR and FQNEAQ (reference sequence). This CDR3 spans 14 amino acids. CDR3 sequence (DNA): TGTGCCAGCAGCTTAGCGGGCTCTTACAATGAGCAGTTCTTC. Translating it yields CASSLAGSYNEQFF.

The V and J genes are TRBV5-1 and TRBJ2-3; tentatively, D is TRBD1 (8 bases). The CDR3 loop spans 16 amino acids. The germline V gene encodes CDR1 SGHRS and CDR2 YFSETQ. Deletions cut 2 bases from V and 3 bases from J, with 16 bases between. Here the CDR3 reads CASSFGGQGGTDTQYF. Here the CDR3 DNA reads TGCGCCAGCAGCTTTGGCGGACAGGGAGGGACAGATACGCAGTATTTT.

The chain links TRBV6-1 to TRBJ1-4; D gene uncertain. Trimming removed 2 bases from V and 4 bases from J, with 11 bases in between. CDR3 length: 15 residues. The germline CDR1 and CDR2 sequences are MNHNS and SASEGT. As DNA, the CDR3 is TGTGCCAGCAGTGAACTGGCAAACGGTAATGAAAAACTGTTTTTT. Translated: CASSELANGNEKLFF.

J is TRBJ1-2 and V is TRBV15; 7 bases line up with TRBD1. In germline, CDR1 is LNHNV, CDR2 YYDKDF (reference sequence). The CDR3 sequence is 16 residues long. Unmatched junction bases numbered 13, after V lost 5 bases and J lost 4 bases. This CDR3 reads CATSLPAAGGGYGYTF. The DNA of the CDR3 is TGTGCCACCAGCCTCCCCGCGGCAGGGGGTGGCTATGGCTACACCTTC.

The chain joins TRBV4-1 to TRBJ2-1; 8 bases are shared with TRBD2. Per germline, CDR1 MGHRA and CDR2 YSYEKL. With 4 bases clipped from V and 12 bases from J, the junction kept 20 bases outside the gene matches. The CDR3 runs to 17 residues. In nucleotides, the CDR3 is TGCGCCAGCAGCCCGGTTTCGGGAGGGCCAATTATCACGGGGCAGTTCTTC. Translating gives CASSPVSGGPIITGQFF.

The V call is TRBV28, the J call TRBJ1-3; unclear D gene. The ends were cut back, 6 bases at V and 1 base at J, with 13 bases in the middle. Germline CDR1 is MDHEN and CDR2 is SYDVKM. This CDR3 comprises 15 residues. In nucleotides, the CDR3 is TGTGCCAGCAGCCGCCAAAGGGTTTCTGGAAACACCATATATTTT. Translation gives CASSRQRVSGNTIYF.

J is TRBJ2-7 and V is TRBV19; D uncertain. The CDR3 is 13 amino acids. The germline gives CDR1 LNHDA, CDR2 SQIVND (reference sequence). V lost 0 bases, J lost 6 bases, and 9 bases lay in between. The CDR3 DNA follows: TGTGCCAGTAGTATAGACCTACTGGGCGAGCAGTACTTC. It yields the protein CASSIDLLGEQYF.

The chain combines TRBV27 with TRBJ1-5, with D perhaps matching TRBD1 (6 bases). There are 16 residues in the CDR3. V lost 5 bases and J 5 bases, leaving 19 bases between the germline ends. In germline, CDR1 is MNHEY, CDR2 SMNVEV (reference sequence). The CDR3 nucleotides are TGTGCCAGCAGTCCGAGGACAGCCCGAGAAGATCAGCCCCAGCATTTT. It encodes CASSPRTAREDQPQHF.

The J gene is TRBJ2-5, the V gene TRBV7-8; D might be TRBD2 (6 bases). This CDR3 spans 17 amino acids. Trimming cost V 3 bases and J 2 bases, with 19 bases left between them. Germline CDR1 is SGHVS and CDR2 is FQNEAQ. In nucleotides, the CDR3 is TGTGCCAGCAGCTTCCGGGGAGGAACCCCCAAACAAGAGACCCAGTACTTC. Translating gives CASSFRGGTPKQETQYF.

V and J are TRBV19 and TRBJ1-6, with 9 bases matching TRBD1. The CDR3 totals 17 residues. V lost 3 bases to trimming and J lost 10 bases; unmatched junction nucleotides: 13. Germline lookup yields CDR1 LNHDA and CDR2 SQIVND (reference sequence). CDR3 sequence (DNA): TGTGCCAGTAGTATTTTGGGGACAGGGATTTCAGTCTCACCCCTCCACTTT. Translated, it gives CASSILGTGISVSPLHF.

In this sample, this clone turned up once. V and J are TRBV23-1 and TRBJ2-2; tentative D call: TRBD1 (6 bases). TRBV23-1 is flagged as an ORF with uncertain function. The V and J ends lost 0 bases and 1 base respectively, with 9 bases between them. The CDR3 consists of 16 residues. In DNA, the CDR3 is TGCGCCAGCAGTCAATCTTGGACAGTGAACACCGGGGAGCTGTTTTTT. Protein product: CASSQSWTVNTGELFF.

The V call is TRBV10-1, the J call TRBJ2-1; D unresolved. CDR1 and CDR2 from the germline V gene are WNHNN and SYGVQD (reference sequence). Between the trimmed V and J ends, which lost 3 bases and 7 bases, there was a span of 7 bases. The CDR3 loop spans 12 amino acids. The CDR3 nucleotides read TGCGCCAGCAGTGAACGTGGTAATGAGCAGTTCTTC. Encoded protein: CASSERGNEQFF.

This clone has just a few counts. This chain joins TRBV7-2 and TRBJ1-5; D call uncertain. V gave up 5 bases and J gave up 2 bases, with 13 bases separating them. The CDR3 sequence is 15 residues long. In germline, CDR1 is SGHTA, CDR2 FQGNSA. This CDR3 is CASSVVGAGNQPQHF. For the CDR3, the DNA is TGTGCCAGCAGCGTAGTCGGAGCGGGCAATCAGCCCCAGCATTTT.

The chain joins TRBV5-1 to TRBJ2-1; possible D gene TRBD1, 6 bases. The germline gives CDR1 SGHRS, CDR2 YFSETQ. This CDR3 is 14 amino acids long. V shed 7 bases and J shed 8 bases, with 19 bases lying between them. The CDR3 nucleotides are TGCGCCAGCCAGGAAAGGGGGAGTGGCGATGAGCAGTTCTTC. Amino acids: CASQERGSGDEQFF. The full variable domain, its missing parts supplied by reference TRBV5-1 and TRBJ2-1, is KAGVTQTPRYLIKTRGQQVTLSCSPISGHRSVSWYQQTPGQGLQFLFEYFSETQRNKGNFPGRFSGRQFSNSRSEMNVSTLELGDSALYLCASQERGSGDEQFFGPGTRLTVL.

This chain joins TRBV2 and TRBJ2-2; D not resolved. The V end was cut by 5 bases, the J end by 3 bases, with 4 bases between. Germline V gene data show CDR1 as SNHLY and CDR2 as FYNNEI. The CDR3 extends over 12 amino acids. CDR3 loop: CASSLDTGELFF. The CDR3, as DNA: TGTGCCAGCAGTTTAGACACCGGGGAGCTGTTTTTT.

The V gene is TRBV10-3, the J gene TRBJ2-7; 7 positions agree with TRBD2. Germline loops: CDR1 ENHRY, CDR2 SYGVKD. V shed 4 bases, J shed 2 bases, and the junction held 8 bases outside the gene matches. CDR3 length: 15 amino acids. As DNA, the CDR3 is TGTGCCATCAGTGCGGGCCAGCGGGGACCCTACGAGCAGTACTTC. Its protein product is CAISAGQRGPYEQYF.